What follows are 17 T cell receptor beta chains derived from one specimen sequenced in a study of monozygotic twins with inflammatory bowel disease. Using the 5' RACE reads, TCRdb records one entry per CDR3 protein without DNA. Recorded for this sample: 420,000 or so distinct CDR3 sequences. The sample was blood. These receptors all stem from a human donor with ulcerative colitis or Crohn's disease, or a healthy co-twin of an affected twin (not recorded which).

The genes are TRBV29-1 and TRBJ2-1; as DNA is missing, the TRBD2 call by TCRdb cannot be tested. The CDR3 is 14 amino acids. CDR1 is SQVTM, CDR2 ANQGSEA, per germline. This CDR3 is CSVLAGGLNNEQFF.

The chain links TRBV20-1 to TRBJ2-1. Germline values: CDR1 DFQATT, CDR2 SNEGSKA (reference sequence). The CDR3 is made up of 12 amino acids. CDR3: CSAGTAPNEQFF.

CDR3 loop: CASSLARGGTEAFF. J is TRBJ1-1 and V is TRBV5-1. This CDR3 is built from 14 residues. Germline V gene sequence: CDR1 SGHRS, CDR2 YFSETQ.

This chain connects TRBV5-4 to TRBJ2-1; the TCRdb D gene call, TRBD2, has no DNA to confirm it. Germline V lookup: CDR1 SGHNT, CDR2 YYREEE (reference sequence). The CDR3 extends over 14 amino acids. The CDR3 loop reads CASSLARRENEQFF. The whole variable domain, filled in from reference TRBV5-4 and TRBJ2-1, reads ETGVTQSPTHLIKTRGQQVTLRCSSQSGHNTVSWYQQALGQGPQFIFQYYREEENGRGNFPPRFSGLQFPNYSSELNVNALELDDSALYLCASSLARRENEQFFGPGTRLTVL.

The CDR3 protein is CASSQEGFTRPFF. The chain has TRBV3-1 and TRBJ1-1. In germline, CDR1 is LGHDT, CDR2 YNNKEL (reference sequence). CDR3 length: 13 amino acids.

This rearrangement joins TRBV7-9 to TRBJ2-7; absent DNA, TCRdb's TRBD1 call cannot be checked. The CDR3 runs to 17 residues. Germline assignment: CDR1 SEHNR and CDR2 FQNEAQ (reference sequence). CDR3 in amino acids: CASSSRGGWTGGGEQYF.

V gene TRBV20-1 combines with J gene TRBJ2-5; TCRdb outputs TRBD2, but without DNA this stays unchecked. Germline loops: CDR1 DFQATT, CDR2 SNEGSKA (reference sequence). The CDR3 is 15 residues long. The CDR3 protein is CSAPPLLAGEETQYF.

V is TRBV19 and J is TRBJ2-1; TCRdb gives TRBD1 as the D gene, but with no DNA this cannot be confirmed. CDR3 length: 14 amino acids. The germline V gene encodes CDR1 LNHDA and CDR2 SQIVND (reference sequence). The CDR3 protein is CASSTNTRGQEQFF.

The chain's CDR3 is CASTASAFPDTQYF. This chain links TRBV12-3 or TRBV12-4 with TRBJ2-3; the TRBD1 assignment by TCRdb is unverifiable without DNA. The CDR3 sequence is 14 residues long.

The rearrangement uses TRBV15 and TRBJ2-3; TCRdb's D gene call, TRBD1, goes unchecked for lack of DNA. Germline CDR1 and CDR2: LNHNV and YYDKDF (reference sequence). The length of the CDR3 is 17 residues. CDR3 protein: CATSRDGGGGAADTQYF.

The V gene is TRBV25-1, the J gene TRBJ1-1. The CDR3 is 13 residues long. Germline-derived CDR1 and CDR2 are MGHDK and SYGVNS. CDR3 sequence reads: CASSDGSLAEAFF.

This chain links TRBV5-1 with TRBJ2-5; the TRBD2 assignment by TCRdb is unverifiable without DNA. The CDR3 totals 13 residues. In germline, CDR1 is SGHRS, CDR2 YFSETQ. The CDR3 loop reads CASSSQPEETQCF.

This chain uses TRBV12-3 or TRBV12-4 with TRBJ2-5; TCRdb's D call, TRBD1, is unchecked because there is no DNA. The CDR3 extends over 12 amino acids. CDR3 amino acids: CASTDRGETQYF.

The chain employs TRBV5-6 and TRBJ2-3; TCRdb's assignment of TRBD1 cannot be checked, as there is no DNA. The CDR3 is made up of 15 amino acids. Germline CDR1 reads SGHDT; CDR2 reads YYEEEE. CDR3 protein: CASWDRGQWSDTQYF.

The CDR3 spells CASSTRTRGYEQYF. This chain joins TRBV7-2 and TRBJ2-7; the TCRdb D gene call, TRBD2, has no DNA to confirm it. The germline gives CDR1 SGHTA, CDR2 FQGNSA. This CDR3 is built from 14 residues.

The chain links TRBV5-5 to TRBJ1-3; TCRdb outputs TRBD1, but without DNA this stays unchecked. From germline, CDR1 is SGHKS and CDR2 YYEKEE (reference sequence). The CDR3 covers 18 residues. Here the CDR3 reads CASSPLNRDRVVGNTIYF.

This chain connects TRBV27 to TRBJ2-1; the D call from TCRdb, TRBD1, cannot be confirmed without DNA. Germline CDR1 and CDR2: MNHEY and SMNVEV (reference sequence). The CDR3 totals 18 residues. The CDR3 reads CASSFPPSLAGAGNEQFF.